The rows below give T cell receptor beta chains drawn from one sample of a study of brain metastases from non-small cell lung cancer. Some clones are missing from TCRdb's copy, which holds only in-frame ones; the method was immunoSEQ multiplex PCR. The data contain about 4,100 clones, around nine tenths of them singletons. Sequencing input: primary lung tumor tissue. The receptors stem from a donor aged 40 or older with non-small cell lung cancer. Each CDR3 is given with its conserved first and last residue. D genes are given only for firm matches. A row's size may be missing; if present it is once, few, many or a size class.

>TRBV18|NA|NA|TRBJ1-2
CASSLTEYGYTF
TGTGCCAGCTCTTTAACAGAATATGGCTACACCTTC
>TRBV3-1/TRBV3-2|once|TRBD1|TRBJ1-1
CASSHPQGGNTEAFF
TGTGCCAGCAGCCATCCACAGGGGGGAAACACTGAAGCTTTCTTT
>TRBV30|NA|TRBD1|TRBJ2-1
CAWSAQGYNEQFF
TGTGCCTGGAGTGCACAGGGGTACAATGAGCAGTTCTTC
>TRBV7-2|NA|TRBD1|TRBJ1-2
CASSGGQATPYGYTF
TGTGCCAGCAGCGGGGGACAGGCTACTCCCTATGGCTACACCTTC
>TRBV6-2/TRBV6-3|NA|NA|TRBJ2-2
CASSYSAGELFF
TGTGCCAGCAGTTACTCCGCCGGGGAGCTGTTTTTT
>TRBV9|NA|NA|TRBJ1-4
CASSVAPGLGEKLFF
TGTGCCAGCAGCGTAGCACCGGGACTGGGAGAAAAACTGTTTTTT
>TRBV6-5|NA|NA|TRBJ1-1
CASTAKRTVTTEAFF
TGTGCCAGCACCGCGAAAAGGACAGTGACGACTGAAGCTTTCTTT
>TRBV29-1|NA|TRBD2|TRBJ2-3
CSVSRGGTDTQYF
TGCAGCGTTTCGCGGGGGGGCACAGATACGCAGTATTTT
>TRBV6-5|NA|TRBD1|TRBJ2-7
CASRDRDGREQYF
TGTGCCAGCAGGGACAGGGATGGTCGCGAGCAGTACTTC
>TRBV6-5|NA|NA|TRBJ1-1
CASSPQQGAGTEAFF
TGTGCCAGCAGTCCGCAACAGGGTGCGGGCACTGAAGCTTTCTTT
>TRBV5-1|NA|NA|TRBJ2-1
CASSLAWGDEQFF
TGCGCCAGCAGCTTGGCCTGGGGGGATGAGCAGTTCTTC